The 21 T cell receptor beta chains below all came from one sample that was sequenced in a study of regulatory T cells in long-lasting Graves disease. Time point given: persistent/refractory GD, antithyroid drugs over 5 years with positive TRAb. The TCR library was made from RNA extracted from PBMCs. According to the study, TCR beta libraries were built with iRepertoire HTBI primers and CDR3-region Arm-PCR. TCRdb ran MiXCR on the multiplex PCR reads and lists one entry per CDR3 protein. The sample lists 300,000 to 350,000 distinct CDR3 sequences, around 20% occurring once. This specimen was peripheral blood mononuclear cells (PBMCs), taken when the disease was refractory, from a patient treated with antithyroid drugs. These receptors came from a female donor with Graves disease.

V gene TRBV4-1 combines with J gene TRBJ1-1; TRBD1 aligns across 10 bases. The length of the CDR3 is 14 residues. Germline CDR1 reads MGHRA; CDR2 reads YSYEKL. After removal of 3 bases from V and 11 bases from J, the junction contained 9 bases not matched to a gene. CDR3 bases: TGCGCCAGCAGCCAGTCGGACAGGGGGTGGGAGGCTTTCTTT. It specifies CASSQSDRGWEAFF.

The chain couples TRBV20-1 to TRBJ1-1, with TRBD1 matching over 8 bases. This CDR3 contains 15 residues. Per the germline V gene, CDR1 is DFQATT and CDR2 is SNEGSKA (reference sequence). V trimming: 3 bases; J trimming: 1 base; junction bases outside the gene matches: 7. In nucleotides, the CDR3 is TGCAGTGCTAGGGACGCAGGGGGCACGAACACTGAAGCTTTCTTT. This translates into CSARDAGGTNTEAFF.

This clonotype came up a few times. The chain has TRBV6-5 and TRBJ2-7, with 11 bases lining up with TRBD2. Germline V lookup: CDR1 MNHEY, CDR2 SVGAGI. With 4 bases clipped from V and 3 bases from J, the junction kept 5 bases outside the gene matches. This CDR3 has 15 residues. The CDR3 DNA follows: TGTGCCAGCAGTTCTAGCGGGGGGATCCTCTACGAGCAGTACTTC. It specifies CASSSSGGILYEQYF.

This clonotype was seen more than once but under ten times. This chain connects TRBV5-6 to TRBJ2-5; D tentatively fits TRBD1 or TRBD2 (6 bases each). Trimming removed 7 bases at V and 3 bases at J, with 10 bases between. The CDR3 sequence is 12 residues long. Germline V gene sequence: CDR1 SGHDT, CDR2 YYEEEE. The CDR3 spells CASGRTEETQYF. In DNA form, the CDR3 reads TGTGCCAGCGGGAGGACAGAAGAGACCCAGTACTTC. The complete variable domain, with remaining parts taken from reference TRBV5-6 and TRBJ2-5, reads DAGVTQSPTHLIKTRGQQVTLRCSPKSGHDTVSWYQQALGQGPQFIFQYYEEEERQRGNFPDRFSGHQFPNYSSELNVNALLLGDSALYLCASGRTEETQYFGPGTRLLVL.

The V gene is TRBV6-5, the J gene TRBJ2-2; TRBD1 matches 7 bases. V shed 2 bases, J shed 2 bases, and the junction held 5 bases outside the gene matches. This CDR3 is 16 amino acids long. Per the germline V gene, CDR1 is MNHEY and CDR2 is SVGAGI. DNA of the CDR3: TGTGCCAGCAGTTACGGGCAGGGGGTTAACACCGGGGAGCTGTTTTTT. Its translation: CASSYGQGVNTGELFF.

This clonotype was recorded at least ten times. CDR3 sequence reads: CASSLSTAYGYTF. DNA of the CDR3: TGTGCCAGCAGCTTAAGTACAGCTTATGGCTACACCTTC. The V call is TRBV7-8, the J call TRBJ1-2, with D uncertain. The germline CDR1 and CDR2 sequences are SGHVS and FQNEAQ. The CDR3 runs 13 residues. Trimming removed 2 bases from V and 5 bases from J, with 9 bases in between.

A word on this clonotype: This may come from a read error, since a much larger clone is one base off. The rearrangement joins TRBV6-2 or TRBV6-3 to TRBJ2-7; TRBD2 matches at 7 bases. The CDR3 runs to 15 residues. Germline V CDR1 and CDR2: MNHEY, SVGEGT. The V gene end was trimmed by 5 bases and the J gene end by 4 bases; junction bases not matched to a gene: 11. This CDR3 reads CASSHTAGNRYEQYF. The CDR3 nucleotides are TGTGCCAGCAGTCACACAGCGGGGAACAGATACGAGCAGTACTTC.

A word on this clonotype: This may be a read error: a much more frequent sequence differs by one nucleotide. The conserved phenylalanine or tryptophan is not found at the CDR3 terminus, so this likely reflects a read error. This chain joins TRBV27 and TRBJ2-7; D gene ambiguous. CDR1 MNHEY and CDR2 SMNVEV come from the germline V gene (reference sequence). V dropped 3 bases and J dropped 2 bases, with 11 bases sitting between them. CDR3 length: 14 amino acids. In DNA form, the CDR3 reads TGTGCCAGCAGTTTGATCGCTTCCCCCTACGAGCAGTACCTC. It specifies CASSLIASPYEQYL.

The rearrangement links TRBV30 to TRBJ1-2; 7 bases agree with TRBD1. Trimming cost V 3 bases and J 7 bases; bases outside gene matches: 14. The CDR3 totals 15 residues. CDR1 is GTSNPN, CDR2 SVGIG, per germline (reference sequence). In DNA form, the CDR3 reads TGTGCCTGGAGCGTAATCACAGGGGCGTCTGGTGGCTACACCTTC. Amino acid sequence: CAWSVITGASGGYTF.

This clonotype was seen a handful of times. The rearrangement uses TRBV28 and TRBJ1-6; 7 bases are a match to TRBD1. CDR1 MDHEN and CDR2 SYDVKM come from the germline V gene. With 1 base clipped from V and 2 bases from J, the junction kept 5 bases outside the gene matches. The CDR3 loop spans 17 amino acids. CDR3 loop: CASSLFRQGTYNSPLHF. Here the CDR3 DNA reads TGTGCCAGCAGTTTATTTCGACAGGGTACCTATAATTCACCCCTCCACTTT.

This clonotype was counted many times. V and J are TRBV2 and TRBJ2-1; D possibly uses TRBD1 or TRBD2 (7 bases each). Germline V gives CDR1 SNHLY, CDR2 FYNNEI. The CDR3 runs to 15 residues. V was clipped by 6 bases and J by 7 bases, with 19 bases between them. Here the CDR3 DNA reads TGTGCCAGCAGGAGGGGAGGGGGCAAGCGGAATGAGCAGTTCTTC. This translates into CASRRGGGKRNEQFF.

The CDR3, as DNA: TGCAGCGTTGAGGTGACAGGGGGAAGTAAGAGAGGAAACACCATATATTTT. The encoded protein is CSVEVTGGSKRGNTIYF. The chain links TRBV29-1 to TRBJ1-3, with TRBD1 matching 9 bases. The CDR3 extends over 17 amino acids. Germline CDR1 and CDR2: SQVTM and ANQGSEA. Germline trimming cut 3 bases from V and 4 bases from J; bases unmatched to any gene: 13.

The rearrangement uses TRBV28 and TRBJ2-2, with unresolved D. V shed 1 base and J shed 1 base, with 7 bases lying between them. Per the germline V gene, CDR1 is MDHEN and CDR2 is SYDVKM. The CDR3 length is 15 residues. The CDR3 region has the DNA TGTGCCAGCAGTTTATCAAGCTGGAACACCGGGGAGCTGTTTTTT. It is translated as CASSLSSWNTGELFF. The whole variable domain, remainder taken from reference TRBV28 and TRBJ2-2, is DVKVTQSSRYLVKRTGEKVFLECVQDMDHENMFWYRQDPGLGLRLIYFSYDVKMKEKGDIPEGYSVSREKKERFSLILESASTNQTSMYLCASSLSSWNTGELFFGEGSRLTVL.

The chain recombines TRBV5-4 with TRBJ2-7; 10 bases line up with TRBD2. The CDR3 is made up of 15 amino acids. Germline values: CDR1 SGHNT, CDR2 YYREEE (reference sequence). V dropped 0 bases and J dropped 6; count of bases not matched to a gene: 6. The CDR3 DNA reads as TGTGCCAGCAGCTTGGTGGTAGCGGGAGGAATCGAGCAGTACTTC. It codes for CASSLVVAGGIEQYF.

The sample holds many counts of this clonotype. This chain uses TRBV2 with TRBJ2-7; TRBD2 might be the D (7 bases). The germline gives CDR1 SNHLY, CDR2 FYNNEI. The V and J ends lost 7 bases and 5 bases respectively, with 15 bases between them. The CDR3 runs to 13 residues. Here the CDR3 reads CASTMPGGHEQYF. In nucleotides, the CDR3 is TGTGCCAGCACCATGCCGGGGGGCCACGAGCAGTACTTC.

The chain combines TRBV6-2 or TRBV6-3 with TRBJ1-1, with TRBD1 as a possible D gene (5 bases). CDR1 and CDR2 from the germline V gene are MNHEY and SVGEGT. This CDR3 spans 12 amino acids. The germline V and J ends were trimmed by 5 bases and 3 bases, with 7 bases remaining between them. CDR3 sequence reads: CASSEGYTEAFF. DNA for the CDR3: TGTGCCAGCAGTGAGGGGTACACTGAAGCTTTCTTT.

The CDR3 spells CASSPLHRNTEAFF. Written as DNA, the CDR3 is TGTGCCAGCAGCCCCCTCCACCGGAACACTGAAGCTTTCTTT. The chain combines TRBV27 with TRBJ1-1, with no clear D. The V gene's germline CDR1 is MNHEY and CDR2 SMNVEV (reference sequence). The ends were cut back, 6 bases at V and 1 base at J, with 12 bases in the middle. The CDR3 runs 14 residues.

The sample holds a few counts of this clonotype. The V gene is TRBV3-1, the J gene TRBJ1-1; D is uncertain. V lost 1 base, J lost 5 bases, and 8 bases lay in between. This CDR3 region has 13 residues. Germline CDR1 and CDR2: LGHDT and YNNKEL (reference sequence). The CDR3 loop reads CASSQGPRTEAFF. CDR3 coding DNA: TGTGCCAGCAGCCAAGGTCCGAGGACTGAAGCTTTCTTT.

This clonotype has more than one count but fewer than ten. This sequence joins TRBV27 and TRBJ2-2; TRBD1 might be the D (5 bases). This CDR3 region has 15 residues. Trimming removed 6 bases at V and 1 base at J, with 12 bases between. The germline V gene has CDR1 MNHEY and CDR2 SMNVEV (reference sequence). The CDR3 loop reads CASRTDTLNTGELFF. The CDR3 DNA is TGTGCCAGCAGGACAGACACCTTGAACACCGGGGAGCTGTTTTTT.

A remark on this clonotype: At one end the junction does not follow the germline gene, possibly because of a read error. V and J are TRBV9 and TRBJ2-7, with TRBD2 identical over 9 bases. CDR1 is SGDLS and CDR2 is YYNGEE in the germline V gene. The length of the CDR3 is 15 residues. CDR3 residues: CASNVGGSGRYEQYF. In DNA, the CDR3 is TGTGCCAGCAACGTAGGAGGTAGCGGGAGATACGAGCAGTACTTC. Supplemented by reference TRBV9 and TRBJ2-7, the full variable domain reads DSGVTQTPKHLITATGQRVTLRCSPRSGDLSVYWYQQSLDQGLQFLIQYYNGEERAKGNILERFSAQQFPDLHSELNLSSLELGDSALYFCASNVGGSGRYEQYFGPGTRLTVT.

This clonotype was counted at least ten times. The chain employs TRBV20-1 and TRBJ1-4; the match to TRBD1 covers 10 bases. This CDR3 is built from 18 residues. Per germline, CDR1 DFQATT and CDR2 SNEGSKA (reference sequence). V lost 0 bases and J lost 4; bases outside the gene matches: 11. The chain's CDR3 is CSARETGQGNRGNEKLFF. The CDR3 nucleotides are TGCAGTGCTAGAGAGACGGGACAGGGGAATCGGGGTAATGAAAAACTGTTTTTT.